The entry below describes one TCR beta chain. Its antigen is unknown. Sampled blood was obtained at baseline, cycle 4 day 1, and cycle 7 day 1. This sample is drawn from a study of OX40 agonist ivuxolimab in advanced cancers. General study findings and limits: In the 0.1 to 3.0 mg/kg range, CD4+ and CD8+ blood T cells had expanded clonally by week 6.

Germline lookup yields CDR1 SGHNT and CDR2 YYREEE (reference sequence). V was pared by 0 bases and J by 7 bases, with 7 bases between. This CDR3 spans 12 amino acids. Here immunoSEQ multiplex PCR was the method, and the copy in TCRdb shows in-frame clones only, minus some. The data contain 15,000 to 20,000 clones, 50% to 75% of them singletons. The clonotype originates from an adult with an advanced solid tumor such as melanoma, head and neck, liver or kidney cancer. The starting material was CD4+ or CD8+ T cells sorted from blood, obtained in a trial of the OX40 agonist ivuxolimab. The J gene is TRBJ1-1, the V gene TRBV5-4; D possibly corresponds to TRBD1 (6 bases). CDR3 bases: TGTGCCAGCAGCTTGGGGGACAATGAAGCTTTCTTT. Translated: CASSLGDNEAFF.